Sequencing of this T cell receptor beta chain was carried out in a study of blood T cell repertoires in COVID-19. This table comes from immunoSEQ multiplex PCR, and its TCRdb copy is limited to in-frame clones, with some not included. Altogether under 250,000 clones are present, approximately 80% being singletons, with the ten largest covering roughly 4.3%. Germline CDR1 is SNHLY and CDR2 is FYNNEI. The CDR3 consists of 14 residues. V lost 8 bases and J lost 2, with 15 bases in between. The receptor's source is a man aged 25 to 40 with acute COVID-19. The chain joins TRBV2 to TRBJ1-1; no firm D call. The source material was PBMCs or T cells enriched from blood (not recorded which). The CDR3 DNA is TGTGCCAGCCGGGGTGGGGTAGGCAACACTGAAGCTTTCTTT. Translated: CASRGGVGNTEAFF. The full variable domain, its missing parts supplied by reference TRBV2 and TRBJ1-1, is EPEVTQTPSHQVTQMGQEVILRCVPISNHLYFYWYRQILGQKVEFLVSFYNNEISEKSEIFDDQFSVERPDGSNFTLKIRSTKLEDSAMYFCASRGGVGNTEAFFGQGTRLTVV.